The 5 T cell receptor beta chains listed next were all sequenced from one sample in a study of Graves' ophthalmopathy and Graves' hyperthyroidism (dated by TCRdb to between 2018 and 2020). TCRdb lists the instrument as Illumina HiSeq 2000. For repertoire sequencing, the TCR beta CDR3 regions were amplified from RNA transcripts. The first round was an RT-PCR using HTBI primers with the Qiagen OneStep RT-PCR kit, and this first round was followed by a second-round multiplex PCR, then size selection and purification. TCRdb applied fastp at Q25 and MiXCR to the public reads, then kept only in-frame beta chains. For every CDR3 protein sequence, its rows merge into one entry that carries the most common genes and DNA. A total of 350,000 to 400,000 distinct CDR3 sequences appear in this sample, 15% to 20% of them only once. The ten largest clones add up to around 1.4% of the sample. Sequencing used peripheral blood. The receptors come from a woman between 18 and 29 years old with Graves' ophthalmopathy. Donor details come from another sample of the same person, matched by shared clones.

The V and J genes are TRBV6-5 and TRBJ2-7; D gene uncertain. Germline V CDR1 and CDR2: MNHEY, SVGAGI. Between the trimmed V and J ends, which lost 2 bases and 0 bases, there was a span of 11 bases. The CDR3 covers 15 residues. The CDR3 DNA sequence: TGTGCCAGCAGTTACATGGATTCAAGCTCCTACGAGCAGTACTTC. It yields the protein CASSYMDSSSYEQYF.

This clonotype was observed at least ten times. This chain connects TRBV30 to TRBJ2-5; a weak D match, TRBD1 (5 bases). CDR1 is GTSNPN, CDR2 SVGIG, per germline (reference sequence). Trimming took 0 bases from V and 0 from J, leaving 11 bases between them. This CDR3 is built from 15 residues. CDR3 loop: CAWSVRQRYQETQYF. The CDR3 DNA follows: TGTGCCTGGAGTGTCCGACAGAGATACCAAGAGACCCAGTACTTC.

Concerning this clonotype itself: At one of its ends the junction is not consistent with the germline gene, which may arise from a read error. The chain employs TRBV28 and TRBJ2-7; D uncertain. CDR3 length: 12 amino acids. Germline V gives CDR1 MDHEN, CDR2 SYDVKM. The CDR3: CASSLGVLEPYF. CDR3 nucleotides: TGTGCCAGCAGTTTAGGGGTTCTGGAGCCGTACTTC.

V usage is TRBV28 and J usage is TRBJ2-3; 10 bases are shared with TRBD2. CDR3 length: 16 amino acids. Germline V CDR1 and CDR2: MDHEN, SYDVKM. Trimming cost V 5 bases and J 11 bases; bases outside gene matches: 16. CDR3 bases: TGTGCCAGCAGTGACCTTAGACAGGGGACTAGCGAGGAGCAGTATTTT. It is translated as CASSDLRQGTSEEQYF.

This clonotype showed up many times. The rearrangement joins TRBV25-1 to TRBJ2-7, with D perhaps matching TRBD1 (6 bases). V was pared by 4 bases and J by 2 bases, with 9 bases between. Germline V gene lookup returns CDR1 MGHDK and CDR2 SYGVNS. This CDR3 contains 13 residues. CDR3 residues: CASSVNRAYEQYF. CDR3 in DNA: TGTGCCAGCAGTGTTAACAGGGCCTACGAGCAGTACTTC.